This T cell receptor beta chain comes out of a study of glioma-infiltrating T cells after dendritic cell vaccination. The overall study: Monocyte-derived dendritic cells, cultured approximately seven days with IL-4 and GM-CSF, were pulsed with autologous tumor lysate.

The germline V and J ends were trimmed by 5 bases and 8 bases, with 18 bases remaining between them. The CDR3 runs 14 residues. Germline V gene sequence: CDR1 LNHDA, CDR2 SQIVND (reference sequence). Fresh-frozen tumor tissue and more than two years of survival data were available for all. The table lists this clone with a count of one. Amplification used 60 V beta primers and 13 J beta primers. TCRdb's table, derived via immunoSEQ multiplex PCR, lists solely in-frame clones and lacks some. In the table there are over 70,000 clones, roughly four fifths of which are singletons. The clonotype originates from a human donor with glioblastoma. This sample comprised blood, obtained before dendritic cell vaccination. The gene calls are TRBV19 and TRBJ1-2, with D perhaps TRBD1 (6 bases). The CDR3: CASSLQLQGNGYTF. As DNA, the CDR3 is TGTGCCAGTAGTCTACAACTCCAGGGGAACGGCTACACCTTC.